This T cell receptor (beta chain) was obtained from a study of patients and donors after allogeneic stem cell transplantation. This clonotype has a handful of counts. TCRdb re-derived calls from the RT-PCR reads in MiXCR, one entry per CDR3 protein. The sample records hundreds of thousands of distinct CDR3 sequences, more than 15% being singletons. The receptor was derived from a human donor who was either an allogeneic HSCT recipient or a stem cell or donor lymphocyte infusion donor (not recorded which). It is not recorded whose cells these are; they may come from a transplant donor. The specimen sequenced was blood, either unsorted or a sorted T cell fraction (not recorded which).

As DNA, the CDR3 is TGTGCCAGCAGCTTAGAAGGACACCTACTCTACGAGCAGTACTTC. Encoded protein: CASSLEGHLLYEQYF. V is TRBV7-9 and J is TRBJ2-7, with D possibly matching TRBD1 (5 bases). Germline loops: CDR1 SEHNR, CDR2 FQNEAQ (reference sequence). This CDR3 is built from 15 residues. With 1 base removed from V and 3 bases from J, the gap between germline ends came to 13 bases. Combining the CDR3 with reference TRBV7-9 and TRBJ2-7 gives the whole variable domain DTGVSQNPRHKITKRGQNVTFRCDPISEHNRLYWYRQTLGQGPEFLTYFQNEAQLEKSRLLSDRFSAERPKGSFSTLEIQRTEQGDSAMYLCASSLEGHLLYEQYFGPGTRLTVT.